The source of this T cell receptor (beta chain) is a study of monozygotic twins with inflammatory bowel disease. From germline, CDR1 is SEHNR and CDR2 FQNEAQ (reference sequence). This CDR3 spans 16 amino acids. No DNA is given; TCRdb re-called the 5' RACE reads and lists each CDR3 protein once. Found here are under 200,000 distinct CDR3 sequences; the top ten clones hold approximately 2.4%. The V and J genes are TRBV7-9 and TRBJ1-3. This clonotype was sampled from a human donor with ulcerative colitis or Crohn's disease, or a healthy co-twin of an affected twin (not recorded which). Sequencing used blood. The chain's CDR3 is CASSSSGYRSGNTIYF.